This entry concerns a single TCR beta chain. The antigen is not known. CDR1 is KGHSH and CDR2 is LQKENI in the germline V gene. This CDR3 spans 12 amino acids. The V gene lost 6 bases and the J gene lost 6 bases, with 10 bases spanning the gap. Sequencing used immunoSEQ multiplex PCR; TCRdb keeps in-frame clones, though not all of them. The sample shows 90,000 to 130,000 clones, approximately 80% of them seen only once. The sample belongs to a study of radiotherapy plus CTLA-4 blockade in lung cancer. Looking at the study overall: Objective responses arose in about 17% of patients, and 31% experienced disease control. Overall study findings and caveats: Once radiotherapy plus ipilimumab had been given, TCR clones derived from tumor expanded in blood. Reported findings show early blood T cell clone dynamics, with interferon-beta, best predicted response.

With ipilimumab providing CTLA-4 blockade, focal radiation was administered to patients who had chemo-refractory metastatic non-small-cell lung cancer. This chain joins TRBV18 and TRBJ2-3; D ambiguous. The input for sequencing was peripheral blood, taken from a patient treated with radiotherapy plus ipilimumab. The origin of this receptor is a human donor with non-small cell lung cancer that progressed on radiotherapy plus ipilimumab. Some clones in this sample may be carry-over from other donors' samples. CDR3 DNA: TGTGCCAGCTCTCTCTCCGGGGATACGCAGTATTTT. Translating gives CASSLSGDTQYF.